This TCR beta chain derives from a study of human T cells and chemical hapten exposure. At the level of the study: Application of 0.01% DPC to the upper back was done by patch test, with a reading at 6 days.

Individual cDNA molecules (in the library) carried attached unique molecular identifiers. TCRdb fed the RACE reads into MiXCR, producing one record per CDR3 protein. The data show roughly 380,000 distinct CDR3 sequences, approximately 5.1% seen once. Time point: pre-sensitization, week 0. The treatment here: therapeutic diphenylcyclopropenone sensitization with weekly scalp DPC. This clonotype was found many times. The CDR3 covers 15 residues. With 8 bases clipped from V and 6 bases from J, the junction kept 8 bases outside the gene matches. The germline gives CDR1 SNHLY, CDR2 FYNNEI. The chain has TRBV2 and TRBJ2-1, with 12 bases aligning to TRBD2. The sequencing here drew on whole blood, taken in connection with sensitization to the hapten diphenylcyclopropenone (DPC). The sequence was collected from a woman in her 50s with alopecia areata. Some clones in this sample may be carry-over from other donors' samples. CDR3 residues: CASPPTSGGANEQFF. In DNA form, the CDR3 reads TGTGCCAGCCCCCCGACTAGCGGGGGTGCCAATGAGCAGTTCTTC.